This T cell receptor (beta chain) was identified during a study of blood T cells in healthy people across ages. Combining a sample-barcoded 5' primer with a J-beta primer mix, a second PCR ran for roughly 6 to 11 cycles. In TCRdb, the 5' RACE reads were re-called with MiXCR into one record per CDR3 protein. The sample holds roughly 1,300,000 distinct CDR3 sequences; roughly 59% are singletons and the top ten take approximately 7%. This CDR3 is built from 14 residues. Germline CDR1 reads MNHEY; CDR2 reads SMNVEV (reference sequence). The receptor was derived from a man younger than 30 in good health. V gene TRBV27 combines with J gene TRBJ2-5; D may be TRBD1 (5 bases). With the DNA end fitting TRBJ2-7 better, the J assignment may be wrong. Sequenced sample: blood. The CDR3 nucleotides are TGTGCCAGCAGTGATAAGTACAGGACGTACGAGCAGTACTTC. As protein: CASSDKYRTYEQYF.